This record looks at one T cell receptor beta chain sequence and its context. The CDR3 has 16 residues. Germline loops: CDR1 SGHVS, CDR2 FQNEAQ. V was clipped by 0 bases and J by 4 bases; unmatched bases: 7. This sample was included in a study of blood T cell repertoires in COVID-19. As for the study in general: Samples came from the United States, Italy and Spain, spanning acute and convalescent COVID-19.

Per the study methods: Estimated nucleated cell counts came from reference gene primer amplification. This table comes from immunoSEQ multiplex PCR, and its TCRdb copy is limited to in-frame clones, with some not included. The V and J calls and clone size come from that table; D and trimming were worked out from the DNA. The table includes approximately 140,000 clones, approximately 86% detected once. Cohort 3 donors were reported recovered after two negative PCRs, clearance, or symptom resolution. The TCR comes from a woman between 45 and 65 years old who had recovered from COVID-19. The chain links TRBV7-8 to TRBJ2-7, with 9 bases matching TRBD2. The sequenced sample was PBMCs or T cells enriched from blood (not recorded which). The CDR3 coding sequence is TGTGCCAGCAGCTTAGCGGGGCGAGCGGGGGGTTACGAGCAGTACTTC. This sequence encodes CASSLAGRAGGYEQYF. The whole variable domain, remainder taken from reference TRBV7-8 and TRBJ2-7, is GAGVSQSPRYKVAKRGQDVALRCDPISGHVSLFWYQQALGQGPEFLTYFQNEAQLDKSGLPSDRFFAERPEGSVSTLKIQRTQQEDSAVYLCASSLAGRAGGYEQYFGPGTRLTVT.